These 15 T cell receptor beta chains originate from one sample sequenced in a study of cytomegalovirus exposure and HLA in healthy donors. The PCR made use of 60 Vbeta and 13 Jbeta primers. Method: immunoSEQ multiplex PCR; TCRdb's copy keeps in-frame clones and lacks some. The table shows about 200,000 clones, with 65% to 90% occurring only once. The sequenced sample was PBMCs. The receptors were gathered from a young woman in good health and CMV-seronegative.

In its sample, this clone was seen a few times. The chain links TRBV27 to TRBJ2-1; TRBD1 aligns across 7 bases. CDR3 length: 15 amino acids. CDR1 and CDR2 (germline): MNHEY, SMNVEV (reference sequence). Germline trimming cut 8 bases from V and 4 bases from J; bases unmatched to any gene: 11. The CDR3, as DNA: TGTGCCAGCGGACTCTGGGGACAGATATACAATGAGCAGTTCTTC. Protein: CASGLWGQIYNEQFF.

The V gene is TRBV5-4, the J gene TRBJ2-7; possibly TRBD1 for D (6 bases). This CDR3 spans 12 amino acids. From germline, CDR1 is SGHNT and CDR2 YYREEE (reference sequence). V was pared by 4 bases and J by 4 bases, with 9 bases between. The CDR3 spells CASSQGQYEQYF. The CDR3 coding sequence is TGTGCCAGCAGCCAGGGGCAGTACGAGCAGTACTTC.

This CDR3 is CASSLYRGPQVRSYEQYF. As DNA, the CDR3 is TGTGCCAGCAGCTTATATAGGGGCCCACAGGTTCGCTCCTACGAGCAGTACTTC. The genes are TRBV11-1 and TRBJ2-7; weak D call: TRBD1 (5 bases). In germline, CDR1 is SGHAT, CDR2 FQDESV (reference sequence). CDR3 length: 18 residues. Trimming pared 2 bases from V and 0 bases from J, leaving 20 bases between.

CDR3 bases: TGTGCCAGCACCCCCGGGGAAGGGAGGCCCCCCTTCCACGAGCAGTACTTC. This sequence encodes CASTPGEGRPPFHEQYF. The chain recombines TRBV14 with TRBJ2-7, with D perhaps TRBD2 (6 bases). Trimming cost V 7 bases and J 5 bases, with 27 bases left between them. Looked up from germline, CDR1 is SGHDN and CDR2 is FVKESK. The CDR3 is made up of 17 amino acids.

In this sample, this clone turned up a few times. The gene calls are TRBV6-1 and TRBJ2-7; D is perhaps TRBD1 (6 bases). The CDR3 extends over 14 amino acids. Looked up from germline, CDR1 is MNHNS and CDR2 is SASEGT. V was trimmed by 5 bases and J by 2 bases, leaving 13 bases between them. The CDR3, as DNA: TGTGCCAGCAGTCCAACAGGGATCCCCTACGAGCAGTACTTC. It specifies CASSPTGIPYEQYF.

The chain is built from TRBV6-1 and TRBJ2-1, with 8 nucleotides matching TRBD2. From germline, CDR1 is MNHNS and CDR2 SASEGT. J lost 6 bases, V lost 5 bases, and 6 bases had no gene match. CDR3 length equals 14 residues. The CDR3 loop reads CASSLSGGLNEQFF. The CDR3 nucleotides read TGTGCCAGCAGTTTAAGCGGGGGACTCAATGAGCAGTTCTTC.

J is TRBJ1-1 and V is TRBV30; 9 positions match TRBD1. Trimming at V came to 2 bases and at J to 1 base, leaving 2 bases not matched to a gene. This CDR3 has 14 residues. Germline V gene data show CDR1 as GTSNPN and CDR2 as SVGIG (reference sequence). CDR3 region: CAWSSGQGNTEAFF. CDR3 coding DNA: TGTGCCTGGAGTTCGGGACAGGGGAACACTGAAGCTTTCTTT. Variable domain in full (rest from reference TRBV30 and TRBJ1-1): SQTIHQWPATLVQPVGSPLSLECTVEGTSNPNLYWYRQAAGRGLQLLFYSVGIGQISSEVPQNLSASRPQDRQFILSSKKLLLSDSGFYLCAWSSGQGNTEAFFGQGTRLTVV.

This sequence joins TRBV11-2 and TRBJ2-2; the match to TRBD2 covers 7 bases. There are 15 residues in the CDR3. Per the germline V gene, CDR1 is SGHAT and CDR2 is FQNNGV. Trimming removed 5 bases from V and 5 bases from J; junction bases left unmatched: 8. As DNA, the CDR3 is TGTGCCAGCAGCGACCGGGGGGTGGGGACCGGGGAGCTGTTTTTT. Amino acid sequence: CASSDRGVGTGELFF.

This chain uses TRBV10-2 with TRBJ2-7; a possible D gene is TRBD1 (5 bases). V was pared by 2 bases and J by 2 bases, with 13 bases between. Germline loops: CDR1 WSHSY, CDR2 SAAADI. This CDR3 is 15 amino acids long. The CDR3 DNA reads as TGCGCCAGCAGTGAGCCGACAGTCAAAGCCTACGAGCAGTACTTC. Protein product: CASSEPTVKAYEQYF.

The chain combines TRBV7-9 with TRBJ2-4; no firm D call. The ends were cut back, 4 bases at V and 8 bases at J, with 9 bases in the middle. Per the germline V gene, CDR1 is SEHNR and CDR2 is FQNEAQ (reference sequence). The CDR3 totals 12 residues. This CDR3 reads CASSSGLDIQYF. The CDR3 coding sequence is TGTGCCAGCAGCTCCGGTTTGGACATTCAGTACTTC. Filled out from reference TRBV7-9 and TRBJ2-4, the complete variable domain reads DTGVSQNPRHKITKRGQNVTFRCDPISEHNRLYWYRQTLGQGPEFLTYFQNEAQLEKSRLLSDRFSAERPKGSFSTLEIQRTEQGDSAMYLCASSSGLDIQYFGAGTRLSVL.

J is TRBJ2-5 and V is TRBV2; D is perhaps TRBD1 (6 bases). The V gene lost 8 bases and the J gene lost 5 bases, with 18 bases spanning the gap. This CDR3 spans 14 amino acids. CDR1 and CDR2 from the germline V gene are SNHLY and FYNNEI. This CDR3 reads CASGPGPGVETQYF. CDR3 bases: TGTGCCAGCGGGCCTGGTCCAGGGGTTGAGACCCAGTACTTC.

CDR3 sequence (DNA): TGTGCCAGCATGGCAGGCGGAGGGGGCAATCAGCCCCAGCATTTT. Its translation: CASMAGGGGNQPQHF. The V call is TRBV2, the J call TRBJ1-5; possibly TRBD1 for D (5 bases). Looked up from germline, CDR1 is SNHLY and CDR2 is FYNNEI. V lost 7 bases to trimming and J lost 2 bases, with 15 bases between them. The CDR3 runs to 15 residues. The entire variable domain, with the rest obtained from reference TRBV2 and TRBJ1-5, is as follows: EPEVTQTPSHQVTQMGQEVILRCVPISNHLYFYWYRQILGQKVEFLVSFYNNEISEKSEIFDDQFSVERPDGSNFTLKIRSTKLEDSAMYFCASMAGGGGNQPQHFGDGTRLSIL.

This chain joins TRBV5-1 and TRBJ2-3; TRBD2 is a possible D gene (5 bases). CDR3 length equals 15 residues. V lost 4 bases and J 6 bases, leaving 18 bases between the germline ends. In germline, CDR1 is SGHRS, CDR2 YFSETQ. The CDR3 DNA follows: TGCGCCAGCAGCCAAAAAATAGGTAGAGGGGATACGCAGTATTTT. The encoded protein is CASSQKIGRGDTQYF.

The V gene is TRBV5-1, the J gene TRBJ2-2, with 10 positions matching TRBD1. This CDR3 has 14 amino acids. Germline V gene data show CDR1 as SGHRS and CDR2 as YFSETQ. The V gene end was trimmed by 3 bases and the J gene end by 4 bases; junction bases not matched to a gene: 0. Here the CDR3 DNA reads TGCGCCAGCAGCTGGGACAGGGGCACCGGGGAGCTGTTTTTT. This codes for CASSWDRGTGELFF.

The chain carries TRBV7-8 and TRBJ2-5, with TRBD1 matching over 7 bases. With 6 bases clipped from V and 4 bases from J, the junction kept 5 bases outside the gene matches. Germline loops: CDR1 SGHVS, CDR2 FQNEAQ. The CDR3 is 13 residues long. The CDR3 region is CASRTGAGETQYF. CDR3 bases: TGTGCCAGCAGAACAGGGGCGGGAGAGACCCAGTACTTC.